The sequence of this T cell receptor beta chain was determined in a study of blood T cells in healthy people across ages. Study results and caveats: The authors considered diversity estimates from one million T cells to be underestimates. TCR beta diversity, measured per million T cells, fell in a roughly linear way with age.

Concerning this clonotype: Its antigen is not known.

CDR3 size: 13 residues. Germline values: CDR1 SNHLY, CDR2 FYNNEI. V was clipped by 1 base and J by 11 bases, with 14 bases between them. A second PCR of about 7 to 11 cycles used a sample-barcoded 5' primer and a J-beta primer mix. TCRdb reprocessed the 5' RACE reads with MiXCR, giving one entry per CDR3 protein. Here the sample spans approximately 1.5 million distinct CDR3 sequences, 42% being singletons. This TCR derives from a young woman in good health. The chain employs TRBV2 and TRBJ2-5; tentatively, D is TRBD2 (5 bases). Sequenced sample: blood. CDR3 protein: CASSEGGSWEQYF. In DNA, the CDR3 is TGTGCCAGCAGTGAAGGGGGTAGTTGGGAGCAGTACTTC.